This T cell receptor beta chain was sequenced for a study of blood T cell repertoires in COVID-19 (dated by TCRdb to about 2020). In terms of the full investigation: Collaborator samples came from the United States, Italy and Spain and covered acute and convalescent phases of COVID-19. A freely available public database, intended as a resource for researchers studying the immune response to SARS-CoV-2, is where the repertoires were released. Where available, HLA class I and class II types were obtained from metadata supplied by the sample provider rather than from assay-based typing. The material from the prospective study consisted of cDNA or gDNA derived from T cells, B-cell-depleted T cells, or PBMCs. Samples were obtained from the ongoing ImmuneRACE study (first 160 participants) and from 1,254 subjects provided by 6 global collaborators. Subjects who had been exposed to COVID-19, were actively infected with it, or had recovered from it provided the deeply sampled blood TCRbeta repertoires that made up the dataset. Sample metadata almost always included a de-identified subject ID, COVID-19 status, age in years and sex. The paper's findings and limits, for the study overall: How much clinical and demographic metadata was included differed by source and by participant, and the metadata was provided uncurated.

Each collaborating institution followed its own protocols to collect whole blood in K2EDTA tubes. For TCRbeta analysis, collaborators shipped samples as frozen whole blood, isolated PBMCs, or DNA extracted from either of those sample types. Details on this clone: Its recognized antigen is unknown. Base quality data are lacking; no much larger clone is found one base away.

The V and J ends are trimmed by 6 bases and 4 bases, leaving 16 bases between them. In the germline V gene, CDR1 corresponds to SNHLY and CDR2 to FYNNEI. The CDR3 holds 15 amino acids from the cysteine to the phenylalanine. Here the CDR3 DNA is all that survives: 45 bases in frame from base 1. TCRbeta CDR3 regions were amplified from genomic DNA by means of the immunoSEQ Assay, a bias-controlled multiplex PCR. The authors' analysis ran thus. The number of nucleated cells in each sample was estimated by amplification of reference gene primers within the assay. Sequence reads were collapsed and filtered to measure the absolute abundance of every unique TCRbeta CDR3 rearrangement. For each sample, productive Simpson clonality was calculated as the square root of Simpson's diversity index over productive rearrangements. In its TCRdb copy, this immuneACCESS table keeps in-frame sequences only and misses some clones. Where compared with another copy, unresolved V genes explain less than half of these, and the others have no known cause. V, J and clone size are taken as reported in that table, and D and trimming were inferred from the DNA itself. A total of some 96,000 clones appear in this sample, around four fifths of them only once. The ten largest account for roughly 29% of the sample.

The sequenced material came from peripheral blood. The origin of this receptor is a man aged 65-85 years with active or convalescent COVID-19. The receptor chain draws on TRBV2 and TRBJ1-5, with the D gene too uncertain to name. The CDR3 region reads CASRWEEGKNQPQHF. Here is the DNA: TGTGCCAGCAGGTGGGAGGAGGGAAAAAATCAGCCCCAGCATTTT.